This T cell receptor beta chain was recovered during a study of cytotoxic CD8 clonotypes in ibrutinib-treated CLL. Study-wide results and limits: Public clonotypes, rarely seen, contracted or held steady on treatment. Clonality was higher at ibrutinib response and returned toward baseline at progression. Clonality correlated strongly with circulating CD8+ T cells and exceeded age-matched healthy donors at baseline.

The CDR3 loop spans 13 amino acids. From germline, CDR1 is SGHTA and CDR2 FQGNSA. The germline V and J ends were trimmed by 8 bases and 1 base, with 10 bases remaining between them. Genomic DNA for TCR beta libraries, around 1.9 micrograms, came from cryopreserved PBMCs. Method: immunoSEQ multiplex PCR; TCRdb's copy keeps in-frame clones and lacks some. The sample shows about 130,000 clones, around three quarters of them seen only once. A word on this clone: The antigen is undetermined.

The rearrangement links TRBV7-2 to TRBJ2-3; D remains ambiguous. The TCR originated in a human donor with chronic lymphocytic leukemia. The material was PBMCs, obtained after 12 months of ibrutinib treatment. The CDR3 nucleotides read TGTGCCAGCGGAAATAGAGGCACAGATACGCAGTATTTT. Translated: CASGNRGTDTQYF.